This is a list of T cell receptor beta chains from one sample in a study of CD8 T cells in Susac syndrome. Via MiXCR, TCRdb re-called the immunoSEQ multiplex PCR reads, giving one row per CDR3 protein. The table lists about 180,000 distinct CDR3 sequences, just under 95% of them singletons, with approximately 0.099% in the top ten. Sequencing input: CD4+ T cells from PBMCs. The receptors derive from a human donor with Susac syndrome. CDR3s include the opening cysteine and the closing phenylalanine or tryptophan. Each record gives: clone size, V gene, J gene, D gene, CDR3 DNA, CDR3 protein. The D gene is left open where the match is weak. Clone size is shown for a subset of rows, as once, few, many or a class of expanded clone.

clone size: -
V gene: TRBV2
J gene: TRBJ1-5
D gene: -
CDR3 DNA: TGTGCCAGCAGTTCCGGTACAGGCGATCCGGGTTCGCCCCAGCATTTT
CDR3 protein: CASSSGTGDPGSPQHF

clone size: -
V gene: TRBV5-1
J gene: TRBJ2-1
D gene: -
CDR3 DNA: TGCGCCAGCAGCGATGACCCGGGACAATACAATGAGCAGTTCTTC
CDR3 protein: CASSDDPGQYNEQFF

clone size: -
V gene: TRBV7-8
J gene: TRBJ2-2
D gene: -
CDR3 DNA: TGTGCCAGCAGCCGACAACCGCCCGTTAACACCGGGGAGCTGTTTTTT
CDR3 protein: CASSRQPPVNTGELFF

clone size: -
V gene: TRBV7-8
J gene: TRBJ2-1
D gene: -
CDR3 DNA: TGTGCCAGCAGCTTAGATAAGGGCAGGGGTTCCTACAATGAGCAGTTCTTC
CDR3 protein: CASSLDKGRGSYNEQFF

clone size: -
V gene: TRBV4-1
J gene: TRBJ2-1
D gene: TRBD1
CDR3 DNA: TGCGCCAGCAGCCAACCCACAGGGGCCTACAATGAGCAGTTCTTC
CDR3 protein: CASSQPTGAYNEQFF

clone size: -
V gene: TRBV4-2
J gene: TRBJ1-1
D gene: -
CDR3 DNA: TGTGCCAGCAGCCAAGACGGTATGAACACTGAAGCTTTCTTT
CDR3 protein: CASSQDGMNTEAFF

clone size: -
V gene: TRBV28
J gene: TRBJ2-7
D gene: TRBD2
CDR3 DNA: TGTGCCAGCAGTCCCAGCCTAGCGGGAGCCTACGAGCAGTACTTC
CDR3 protein: CASSPSLAGAYEQYF

clone size: -
V gene: TRBV7-9
J gene: TRBJ2-5
D gene: -
CDR3 DNA: TGTGCCAGCAGCTTAGTTTTGGGGGCGTGGGAAGAGACCCAGTACTTC
CDR3 protein: CASSLVLGAWEETQYF

clone size: -
V gene: TRBV6-5
J gene: TRBJ1-2
D gene: -
CDR3 DNA: TGTGCCAGCAGTTCATACCCGTCCTCTCGTGGGTCCTATGGCTACACCTTC
CDR3 protein: CASSSYPSSRGSYGYTF

clone size: -
V gene: TRBV30
J gene: TRBJ1-5
D gene: -
CDR3 DNA: TGTGCCTGGAGCCCCGGTGCGAGCAATCAGCCCCAGCATTTT
CDR3 protein: CAWSPGASNQPQHF

clone size: -
V gene: TRBV18
J gene: TRBJ2-1
D gene: -
CDR3 DNA: TGTGCCAGCTCACCACCCGGACTCAATGAGCAGTTCTTC
CDR3 protein: CASSPPGLNEQFF

clone size: -
V gene: TRBV3-1
J gene: TRBJ2-7
D gene: -
CDR3 DNA: TGTGCCAGCAGCCAAGATGGCATCTACGAGCAGTACTTC
CDR3 protein: CASSQDGIYEQYF

clone size: -
V gene: TRBV7-8
J gene: TRBJ2-7
D gene: TRBD1
CDR3 DNA: TGTGCCAGCAGTTTGGATCCCGGGACAGGGCCATCCTACGAGCAGTACTTC
CDR3 protein: CASSLDPGTGPSYEQYF

clone size: once
V gene: TRBV28
J gene: TRBJ1-1
D gene: -
CDR3 DNA: TGTGCCAGCAGTTTATATAGGGATACTGAAGCTTTCTTT
CDR3 protein: CASSLYRDTEAFF

clone size: -
V gene: TRBV30
J gene: TRBJ1-2
D gene: TRBD1
CDR3 DNA: TGTGCCTGGATGGCCAGGGGGGGCTATGGCTACACCTTC
CDR3 protein: CAWMARGGYGYTF

clone size: -
V gene: TRBV28
J gene: TRBJ2-6
D gene: -
CDR3 DNA: TGTGCCAGCAGTCCGCTTCCGGGACACTCCTCTGGGGCCAACGTCCTGACTTTC
CDR3 protein: CASSPLPGHSSGANVLTF

clone size: once
V gene: TRBV18
J gene: TRBJ2-1
D gene: -
CDR3 DNA: TGTGCCAGCTCACCACCGGGACCCTTGAATGAGCAGTTCTTC
CDR3 protein: CASSPPGPLNEQFF

clone size: -
V gene: TRBV28
J gene: TRBJ1-3
D gene: TRBD1
CDR3 DNA: TGTGCCAGCAGTTTATGGACCGGGACAGACTCAAACACCATATATTTT
CDR3 protein: CASSLWTGTDSNTIYF

clone size: -
V gene: TRBV3-1
J gene: TRBJ2-1
D gene: TRBD2
CDR3 DNA: TGTGCCAGCAGCCTGAGCGGGAGAGGCTACAATGAGCAGTTCTTC
CDR3 protein: CASSLSGRGYNEQFF

clone size: -
V gene: TRBV9
J gene: TRBJ1-2
D gene: TRBD1
CDR3 DNA: TGTGCCAGCAGCCCCGGACAGGGGTTCGGAGGCTACACCTTC
CDR3 protein: CASSPGQGFGGYTF

clone size: -
V gene: TRBV19
J gene: TRBJ2-7
D gene: -
CDR3 DNA: TGTGCCAGTAGTATCCGGACGGATACCTACGAGCAGTACTTC
CDR3 protein: CASSIRTDTYEQYF

clone size: -
V gene: TRBV19
J gene: TRBJ2-1
D gene: -
CDR3 DNA: TGTGCCAGTATTAGCGTATACAATGAGCAGTTCTTC
CDR3 protein: CASISVYNEQFF

clone size: once
V gene: TRBV25-1
J gene: TRBJ1-2
D gene: -
CDR3 DNA: TGTGCCAGCAGTGAACAGGGTGCCTATGGCTACACCTTC
CDR3 protein: CASSEQGAYGYTF

clone size: once
V gene: TRBV20-1
J gene: TRBJ2-7
D gene: -
CDR3 DNA: TGCAGTGCTAGCGGGACCCCTAGCTCCTACGAGCAGTACTTC
CDR3 protein: CSASGTPSSYEQYF

clone size: -
V gene: TRBV7-2
J gene: TRBJ2-3
D gene: -
CDR3 DNA: TGTGCCAGCAGCTTAAGGTCTAGCGCCCTGGGGGCAGATACGCAGTATTTT
CDR3 protein: CASSLRSSALGADTQYF

clone size: -
V gene: TRBV19
J gene: TRBJ2-7
D gene: TRBD1
CDR3 DNA: TGTGCCAGTAGTACTACAGGGGTCCACGAGCAGTACTTC
CDR3 protein: CASSTTGVHEQYF

clone size: -
V gene: TRBV2
J gene: TRBJ2-1
D gene: -
CDR3 DNA: TGTGCCAGCAGTCTGACAGGAATGTTTCAGGAGCAGTTCTTC
CDR3 protein: CASSLTGMFQEQFF

clone size: few
V gene: TRBV12-3/TRBV12-4
J gene: TRBJ2-5
D gene: -
CDR3 DNA: TGTGCCAGCAGTTTACGGGGTCGACAAGAGACCCAGTACTTC
CDR3 protein: CASSLRGRQETQYF

clone size: -
V gene: TRBV5-1
J gene: TRBJ1-2
D gene: -
CDR3 DNA: TGCGCCAGCAGCCAGACAGGTCCCTATGGCTACACCTTC
CDR3 protein: CASSQTGPYGYTF

clone size: -
V gene: TRBV27
J gene: TRBJ1-5
D gene: -
CDR3 DNA: TGTGCCAGCAGTTTATGGGCCTCACGGGAGGGTCAGCCCCAGCATTTT
CDR3 protein: CASSLWASREGQPQHF

clone size: -
V gene: TRBV5-1
J gene: TRBJ1-1
D gene: -
CDR3 DNA: TGCGCCAGCAGGGAGGGAAACACTGAAGCTTTCTTT
CDR3 protein: CASREGNTEAFF

clone size: -
V gene: TRBV29-1
J gene: TRBJ2-3
D gene: TRBD2
CDR3 DNA: TGCAGCGCCGGATCTAGCGGGGGGGCAGATACGCAGTATTTT
CDR3 protein: CSAGSSGGADTQYF

clone size: few
V gene: TRBV11-2
J gene: TRBJ2-7
D gene: -
CDR3 DNA: TGTGCCAGCAGCAGTATAAGGACAGCTACCTACGAGCAGTACTTC
CDR3 protein: CASSSIRTATYEQYF

clone size: -
V gene: TRBV9
J gene: TRBJ2-5
D gene: -
CDR3 DNA: TGTGCCAGCAGCGCCGCACAAGATTGGAAGACCCAGTACTTC
CDR3 protein: CASSAAQDWKTQYF

clone size: -
V gene: TRBV3-1
J gene: TRBJ2-1
D gene: -
CDR3 DNA: TGTGCCAGCAGTCTAGCTCCGGGACGCTACAATGAGCAGTTCTTC
CDR3 protein: CASSLAPGRYNEQFF

clone size: -
V gene: TRBV15
J gene: TRBJ2-3
D gene: -
CDR3 DNA: TGTGCCACCAGCAGAGATCGCTCGCGAGATACGCAGTATTTT
CDR3 protein: CATSRDRSRDTQYF

clone size: -
V gene: TRBV11-1
J gene: TRBJ2-1
D gene: TRBD2
CDR3 DNA: TGTGCCAGCAGCCCCTCAGTGGGGCGACTAGCGGAAAACATAAGCTCCTACAATGAGCAGTTCTTC
CDR3 protein: CASSPSVGRLAENISSYNEQFF

clone size: -
V gene: TRBV12-3/TRBV12-4
J gene: TRBJ2-2
D gene: -
CDR3 DNA: TGTGCCAGCAGTTTATCAGGGATATACACCGGGGAGCTGTTTTTT
CDR3 protein: CASSLSGIYTGELFF

clone size: -
V gene: TRBV2
J gene: TRBJ2-7
D gene: TRBD1
CDR3 DNA: TGTGCCACCAGCCGGGACAGGGGTTCCTACGAGCAGTACTTC
CDR3 protein: CATSRDRGSYEQYF

clone size: once
V gene: TRBV10-3
J gene: TRBJ2-1
D gene: TRBD2
CDR3 DNA: TGTGCCATCAGTAAGACTAGCCGGAGCTCCTACAATGAGCAGTTCTTC
CDR3 protein: CAISKTSRSSYNEQFF